This T cell receptor (beta chain) was obtained from a study of beta chain features in type 1 diabetes. Of the isolated RNA, all was reverse transcribed, and so the sequenced material was expressed TCRB transcripts. The assay was immunoSEQ multiplex PCR, and TCRdb's table has in-frame clones only and misses some. The table has hundreds of thousands of clones, about 30% seen once; the top ten hold roughly 0.06%. A note on this clone: Its antigen remains unknown.

Findings and caveats of the study: Compared to healthy donors, patients appeared to have naive, central memory and Treg TCRB repertoires that were more alike. Type 1 diabetes patients showed a moderate but significant shortening of TCRB CDR3s in all four CD4+ subsets.

Researchers reported sorting CD4+ naive, central memory, regulatory and stem cell-like memory cells via CD45RO/CCR7/CD25/CD127/CD95/CD27. The CDR3 loop spans 13 amino acids. Per the germline V gene, CDR1 is GTSNPN and CDR2 is SVGIG (reference sequence). V shed 6 bases and J shed 0 bases, with 9 bases lying between them. Sequences were obtained from naive CD4+ T cells from blood. V and J are TRBV30 and TRBJ2-1, with no clear D. This clonotype originated in a man younger than 35 in good health. The DNA for the CDR3 is TGTGCCTGCACGGAGAGCTCCTACAATGAGCAGTTCTTC. Translated, it gives CACTESSYNEQFF.